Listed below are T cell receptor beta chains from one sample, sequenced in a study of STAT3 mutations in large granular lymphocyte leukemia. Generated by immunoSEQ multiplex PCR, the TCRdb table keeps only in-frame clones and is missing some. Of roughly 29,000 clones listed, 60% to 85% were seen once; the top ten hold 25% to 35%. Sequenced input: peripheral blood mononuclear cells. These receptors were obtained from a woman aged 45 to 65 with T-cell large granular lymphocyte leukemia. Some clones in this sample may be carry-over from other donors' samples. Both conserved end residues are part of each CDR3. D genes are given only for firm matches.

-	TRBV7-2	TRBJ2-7	CASSTRGHGGVEQYF
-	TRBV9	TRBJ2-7	CASSVDGGNYEQYF
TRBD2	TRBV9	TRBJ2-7	CASSPSGTSVYEQYF
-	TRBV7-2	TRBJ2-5	CASSNDLTETQYF
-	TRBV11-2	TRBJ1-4	CASSFRDGNEKLFF
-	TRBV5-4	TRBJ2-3	CASSLAGVLTDTQYF
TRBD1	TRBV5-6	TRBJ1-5	CASSFYGTGVNQPQHF
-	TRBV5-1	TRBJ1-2	CASSPDGTNYGYTF
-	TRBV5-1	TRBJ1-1	CASSNRAEAFF
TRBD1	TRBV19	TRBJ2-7	CATPLGDRTYEQYF
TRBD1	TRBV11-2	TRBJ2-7	CASSTDREREQYF
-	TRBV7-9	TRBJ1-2	CASSLWGGYTF
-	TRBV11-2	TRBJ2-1	CASSLVPTSSYNEQFF
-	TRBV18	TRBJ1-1	CASSPPNTEAFF
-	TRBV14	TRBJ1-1	CASSRTPGTTEAFF
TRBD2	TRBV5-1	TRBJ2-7	CASSGEGLAGAYEQYF
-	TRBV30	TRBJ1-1	CAWSLRMNTEAFF
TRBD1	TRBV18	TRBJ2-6	CASSPIQGALGANVLTF
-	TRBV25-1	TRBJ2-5	CASSEWTGTAETQYF
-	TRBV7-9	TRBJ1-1	CASSLGAMNTEAFF
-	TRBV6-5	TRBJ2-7	CASSRDPDYEQYF
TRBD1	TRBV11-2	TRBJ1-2	CASSSSPGQGDGYTF
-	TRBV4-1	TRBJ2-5	CASSHARGVGETQYF
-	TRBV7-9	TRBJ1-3	CASSLVSGTSGNTIYF
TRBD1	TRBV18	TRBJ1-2	CASSPGQGSYGYTF
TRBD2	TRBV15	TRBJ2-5	CATSRAPLAGVETQYF
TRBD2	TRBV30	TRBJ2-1	CAWREAGTSETISYNEQFF
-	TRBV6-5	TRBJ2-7	CASSSGPYEQYF